Given below is one TCR beta chain in context. Some clones are missing from TCRdb's copy, which holds only in-frame ones; the method was immunoSEQ multiplex PCR. This repertoire shows 300,000 to 400,000 clones, around nine tenths found once; its top ten account for approximately 5.2%. The source of the sample is a study of blood T cell repertoires in COVID-19. Germline CDR1 and CDR2: LGHDT and YNNKEL (reference sequence). The CDR3 covers 14 residues. Trimming shortened V by 7 bases and J by 6 bases, and 16 bases separated the two germline ends. Material for sequencing was PBMCs or T cells enriched from blood (not recorded which). The sequence was obtained from a man aged 55 to 70 who had recovered from COVID-19. The gene calls are TRBV3-1 (or the pseudogene TRBV3-2) and TRBJ2-1; a weak D match, TRBD1 (6 bases). DNA of the CDR3: TGTGCCAGCACCGAATTAGGGGGATCCAATGAGCAGTTCTTC. It is translated as CASTELGGSNEQFF.